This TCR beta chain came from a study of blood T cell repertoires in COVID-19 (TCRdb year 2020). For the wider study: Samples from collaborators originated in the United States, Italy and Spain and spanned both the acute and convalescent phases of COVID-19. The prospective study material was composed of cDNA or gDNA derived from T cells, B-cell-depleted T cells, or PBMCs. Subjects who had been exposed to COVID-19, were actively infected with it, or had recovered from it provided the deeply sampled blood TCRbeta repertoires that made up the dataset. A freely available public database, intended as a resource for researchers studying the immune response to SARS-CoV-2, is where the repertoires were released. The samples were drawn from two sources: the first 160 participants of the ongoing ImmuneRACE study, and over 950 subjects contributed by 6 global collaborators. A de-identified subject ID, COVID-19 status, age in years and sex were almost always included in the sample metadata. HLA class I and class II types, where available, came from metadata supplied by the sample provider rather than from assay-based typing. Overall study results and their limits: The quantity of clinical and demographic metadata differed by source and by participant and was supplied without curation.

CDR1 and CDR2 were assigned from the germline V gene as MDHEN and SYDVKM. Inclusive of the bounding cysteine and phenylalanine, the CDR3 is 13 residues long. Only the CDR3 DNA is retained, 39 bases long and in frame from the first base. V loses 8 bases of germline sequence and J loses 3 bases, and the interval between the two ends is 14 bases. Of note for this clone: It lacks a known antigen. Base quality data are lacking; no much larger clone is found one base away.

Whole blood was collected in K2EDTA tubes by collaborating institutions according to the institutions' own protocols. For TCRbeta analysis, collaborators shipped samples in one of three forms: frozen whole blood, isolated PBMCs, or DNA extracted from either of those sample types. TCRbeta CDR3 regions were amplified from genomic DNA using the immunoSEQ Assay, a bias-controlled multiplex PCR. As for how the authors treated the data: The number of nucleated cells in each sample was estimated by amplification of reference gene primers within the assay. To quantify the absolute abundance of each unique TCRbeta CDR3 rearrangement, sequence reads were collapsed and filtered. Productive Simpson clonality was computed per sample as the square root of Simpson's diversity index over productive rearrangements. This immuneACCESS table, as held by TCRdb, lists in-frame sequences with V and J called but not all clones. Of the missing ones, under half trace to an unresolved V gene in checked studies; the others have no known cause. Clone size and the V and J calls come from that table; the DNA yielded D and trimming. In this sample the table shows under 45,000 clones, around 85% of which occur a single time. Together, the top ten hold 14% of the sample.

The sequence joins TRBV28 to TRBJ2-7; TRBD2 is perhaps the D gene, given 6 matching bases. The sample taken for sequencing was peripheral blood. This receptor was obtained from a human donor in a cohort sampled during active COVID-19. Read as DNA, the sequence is TGTGCCAGCCGCTGGGAGGACCGCTACGAGCAGTACTTC. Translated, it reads CASRWEDRYEQYF.